This T cell receptor (beta chain) comes out of a study of T cell repertoires in cytomegalovirus infection. Overall study: CMV infection plus the matching HLA type was flagged by public TCR beta signatures.

This clonotype was seen a few times. TCRdb called the reads again in MiXCR, with one record for every CDR3 protein. The data hold 450,000 to 650,000 distinct CDR3 sequences, with 26% observed a single time. The CDR3 loop spans 17 amino acids. Per germline, CDR1 MGHRA and CDR2 YSYEKL. The V gene end was trimmed by 2 bases and the J gene end by 6 bases; junction bases not matched to a gene: 12. This clonotype was sampled from a human donor in good health (CMV status not recorded). Some clones in this sample may be carry-over from other donors' samples. Sequencing input: PBMCs. V is TRBV4-1 and J is TRBJ2-3; 9 bases align to TRBD2. The DNA for the CDR3 is TGCGCCAGCAGCCAAAGGGCGGCGGGAGGGGCCCGGGATACGCAGTATTTT. Its translation: CASSQRAAGGARDTQYF.